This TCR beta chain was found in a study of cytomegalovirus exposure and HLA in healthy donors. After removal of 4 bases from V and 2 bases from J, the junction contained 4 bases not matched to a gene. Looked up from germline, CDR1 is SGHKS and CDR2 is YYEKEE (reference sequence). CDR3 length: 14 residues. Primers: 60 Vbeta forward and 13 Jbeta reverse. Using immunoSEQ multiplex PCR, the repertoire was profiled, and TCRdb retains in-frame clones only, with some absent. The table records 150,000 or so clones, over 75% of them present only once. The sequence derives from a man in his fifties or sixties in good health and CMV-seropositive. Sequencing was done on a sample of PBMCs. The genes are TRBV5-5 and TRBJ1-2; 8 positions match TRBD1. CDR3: CASSKGQGNYGYTF. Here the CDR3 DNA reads TGTGCCAGCAGCAAAGGACAGGGCAACTATGGCTACACCTTC. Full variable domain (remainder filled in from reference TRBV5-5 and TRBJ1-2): DAGVTQSPTHLIKTRGQQVTLRCSPISGHKSVSWYQQVLGQGPQFIFQYYEKEERGRGNFPDRFSARQFPNYSSELNVNALLLGDSALYLCASSKGQGNYGYTFGSGTRLTVV.